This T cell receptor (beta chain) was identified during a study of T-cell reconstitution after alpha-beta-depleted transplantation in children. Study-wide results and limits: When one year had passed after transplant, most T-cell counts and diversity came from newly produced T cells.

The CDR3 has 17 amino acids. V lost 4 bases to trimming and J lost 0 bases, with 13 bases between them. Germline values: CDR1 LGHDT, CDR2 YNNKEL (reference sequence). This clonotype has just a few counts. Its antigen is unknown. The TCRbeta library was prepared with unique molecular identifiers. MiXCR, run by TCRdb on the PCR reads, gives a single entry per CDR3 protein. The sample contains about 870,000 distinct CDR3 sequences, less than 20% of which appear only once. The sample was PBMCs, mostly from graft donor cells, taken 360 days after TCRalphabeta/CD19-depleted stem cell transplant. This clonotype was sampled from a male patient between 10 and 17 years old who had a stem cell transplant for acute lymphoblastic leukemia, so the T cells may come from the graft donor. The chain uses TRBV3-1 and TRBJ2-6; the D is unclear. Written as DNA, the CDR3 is TGTGCCAGCAGCCTCGGACGTCTAGTCTCTGGGGCCAACGTCCTGACTTTC. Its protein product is CASSLGRLVSGANVLTF.